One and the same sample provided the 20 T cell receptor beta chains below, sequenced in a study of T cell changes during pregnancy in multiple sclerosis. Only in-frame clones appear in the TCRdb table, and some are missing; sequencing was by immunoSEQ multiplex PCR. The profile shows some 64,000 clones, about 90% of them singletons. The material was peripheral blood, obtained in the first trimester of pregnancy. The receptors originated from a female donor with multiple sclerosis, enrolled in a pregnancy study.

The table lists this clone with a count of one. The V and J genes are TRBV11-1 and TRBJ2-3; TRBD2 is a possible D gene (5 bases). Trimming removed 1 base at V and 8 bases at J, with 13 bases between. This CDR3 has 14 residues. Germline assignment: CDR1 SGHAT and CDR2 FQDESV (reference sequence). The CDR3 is CASSLDWASGTQYF. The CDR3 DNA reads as TGTGCCAGCAGCTTAGACTGGGCGAGCGGTACGCAGTATTTT.

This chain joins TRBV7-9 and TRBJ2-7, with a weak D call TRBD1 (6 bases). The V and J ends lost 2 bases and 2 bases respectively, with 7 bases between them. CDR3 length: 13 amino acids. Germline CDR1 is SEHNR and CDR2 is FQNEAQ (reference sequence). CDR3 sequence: CASSLQGTYEQYF. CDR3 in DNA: TGTGCCAGCAGCTTACAGGGGACCTACGAGCAGTACTTC.

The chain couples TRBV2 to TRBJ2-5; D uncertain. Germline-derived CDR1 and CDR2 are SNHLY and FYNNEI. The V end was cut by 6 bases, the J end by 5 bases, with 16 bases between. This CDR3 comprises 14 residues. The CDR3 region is CASRGEVNGETQYF. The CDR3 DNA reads TGTGCCAGCAGAGGAGAAGTTAATGGGGAGACCCAGTACTTC.

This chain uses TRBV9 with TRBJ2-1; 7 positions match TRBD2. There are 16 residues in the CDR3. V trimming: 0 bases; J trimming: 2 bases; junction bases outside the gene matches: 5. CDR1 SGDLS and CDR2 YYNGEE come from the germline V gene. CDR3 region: CASSVGPSGPYNEQFF. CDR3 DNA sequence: TGTGCCAGCAGCGTAGGTCCTAGCGGACCCTACAATGAGCAGTTCTTC. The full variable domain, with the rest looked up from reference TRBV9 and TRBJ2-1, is DSGVTQTPKHLITATGQRVTLRCSPRSGDLSVYWYQQSLDQGLQFLIQYYNGEERAKGNILERFSAQQFPDLHSELNLSSLELGDSALYFCASSVGPSGPYNEQFFGPGTRLTVL.

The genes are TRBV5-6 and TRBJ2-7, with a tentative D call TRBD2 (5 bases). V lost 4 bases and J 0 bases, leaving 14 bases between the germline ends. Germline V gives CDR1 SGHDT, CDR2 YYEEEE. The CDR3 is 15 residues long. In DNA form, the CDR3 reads TGTGCCAGCAGCACAAGGAGGCCGGTCTCCTACGAGCAGTACTTC. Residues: CASSTRRPVSYEQYF. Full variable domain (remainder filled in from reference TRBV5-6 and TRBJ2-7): DAGVTQSPTHLIKTRGQQVTLRCSPKSGHDTVSWYQQALGQGPQFIFQYYEEEERQRGNFPDRFSGHQFPNYSSELNVNALLLGDSALYLCASSTRRPVSYEQYFGPGTRLTVT.

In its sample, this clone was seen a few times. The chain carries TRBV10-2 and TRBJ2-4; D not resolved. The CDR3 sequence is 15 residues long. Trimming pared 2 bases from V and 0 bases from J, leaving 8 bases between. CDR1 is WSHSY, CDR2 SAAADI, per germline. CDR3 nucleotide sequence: TGCGCCAGCAGTGAGGGCGGCTTAGCCAAAAACATTCAGTACTTC. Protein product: CASSEGGLAKNIQYF.

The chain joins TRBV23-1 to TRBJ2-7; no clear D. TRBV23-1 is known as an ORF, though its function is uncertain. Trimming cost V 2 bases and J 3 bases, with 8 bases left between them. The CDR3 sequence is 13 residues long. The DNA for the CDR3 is TGCGCCAGCAGTCAAGGTTCGGGCTACGAGCAGTACTTC. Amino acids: CASSQGSGYEQYF.

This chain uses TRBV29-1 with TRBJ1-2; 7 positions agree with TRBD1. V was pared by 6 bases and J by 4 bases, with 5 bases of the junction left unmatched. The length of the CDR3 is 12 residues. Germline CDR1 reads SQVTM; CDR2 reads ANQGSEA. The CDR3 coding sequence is TGCAGCGTCCTGACAGGGCTCTATGGCTACACCTTC. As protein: CSVLTGLYGYTF.

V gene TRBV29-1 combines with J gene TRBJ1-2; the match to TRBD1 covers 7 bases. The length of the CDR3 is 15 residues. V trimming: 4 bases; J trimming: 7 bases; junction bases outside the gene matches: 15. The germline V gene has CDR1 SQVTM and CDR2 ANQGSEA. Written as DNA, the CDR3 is TGCAGCGTTGCCATACAGGGGAAGGTGGATCGTGGCTACACCTTC. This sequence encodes CSVAIQGKVDRGYTF.

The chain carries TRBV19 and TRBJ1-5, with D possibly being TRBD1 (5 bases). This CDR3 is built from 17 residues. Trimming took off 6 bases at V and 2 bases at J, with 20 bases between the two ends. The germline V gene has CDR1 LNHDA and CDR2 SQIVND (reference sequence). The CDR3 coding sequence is TGTGCCAGTAGCCCGGGACTCCGGGGCTGGGGCAATCAGCCCCAGCATTTT. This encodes CASSPGLRGWGNQPQHF. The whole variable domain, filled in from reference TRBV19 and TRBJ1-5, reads DGGITQSPKYLFRKEGQNVTLSCEQNLNHDAMYWYRQDPGQGLRLIYYSQIVNDFQKGDIAEGYSVSREKKESFPLTVTSAQKNPTAFYLCASSPGLRGWGNQPQHFGDGTRLSIL.

The CDR3 region is CASSPTRNSGANVLTF. For the CDR3, the DNA is TGTGCCAGCAGCCCCACACGCAACTCTGGGGCCAACGTCCTGACTTTC. J is TRBJ2-6 and V is TRBV7-9; D ambiguous. Germline-derived CDR1 and CDR2 are SEHNR and FQNEAQ (reference sequence). Trimming shortened V by 5 bases and J by 0 bases, and 11 bases separated the two germline ends. This CDR3 has 16 residues.

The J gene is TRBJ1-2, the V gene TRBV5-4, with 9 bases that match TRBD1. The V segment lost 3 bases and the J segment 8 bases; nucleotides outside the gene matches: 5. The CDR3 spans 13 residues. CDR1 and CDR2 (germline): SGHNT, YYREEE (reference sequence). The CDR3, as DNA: TGTGCCAGCAGCTGGACAGGGGCGGGCGGCTACACCTTC. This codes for CASSWTGAGGYTF.

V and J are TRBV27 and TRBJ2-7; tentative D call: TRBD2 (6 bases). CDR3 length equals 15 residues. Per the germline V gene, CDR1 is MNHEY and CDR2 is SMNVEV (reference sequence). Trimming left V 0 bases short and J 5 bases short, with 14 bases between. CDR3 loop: CASSLSNGSLHEQYF. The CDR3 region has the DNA TGTGCCAGCAGTTTATCTAACGGGAGTCTCCACGAGCAGTACTTC.

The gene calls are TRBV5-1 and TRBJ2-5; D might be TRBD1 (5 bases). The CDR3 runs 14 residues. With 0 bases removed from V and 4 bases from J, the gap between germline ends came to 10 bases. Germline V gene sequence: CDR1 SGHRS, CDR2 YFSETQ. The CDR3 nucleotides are TGCGCCAGCAGCTTGGGCAGGGAAAGAGAGACCCAGTACTTC. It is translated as CASSLGRERETQYF.

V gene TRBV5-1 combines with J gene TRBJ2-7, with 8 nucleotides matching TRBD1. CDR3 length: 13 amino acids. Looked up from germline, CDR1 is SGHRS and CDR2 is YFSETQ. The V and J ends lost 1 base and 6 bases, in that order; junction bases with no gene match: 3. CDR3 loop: CASSLPGGLEQYF. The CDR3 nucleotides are TGCGCCAGCAGCTTGCCAGGGGGCCTCGAGCAGTACTTC.

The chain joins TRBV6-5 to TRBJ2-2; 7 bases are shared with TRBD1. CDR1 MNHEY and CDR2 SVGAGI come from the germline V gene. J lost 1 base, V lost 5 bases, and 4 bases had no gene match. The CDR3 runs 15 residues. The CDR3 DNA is TGTGCCAGCAGTCGACAGGGAATGAACACCGGGGAGCTGTTTTTT. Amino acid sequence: CASSRQGMNTGELFF.

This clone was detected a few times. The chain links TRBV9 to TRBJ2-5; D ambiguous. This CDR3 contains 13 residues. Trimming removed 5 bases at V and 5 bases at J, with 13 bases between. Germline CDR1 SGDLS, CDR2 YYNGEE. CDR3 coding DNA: TGTGCCAGCAGAAGTGCTTTCGGGGAGACCCAGTACTTC. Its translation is CASRSAFGETQYF.

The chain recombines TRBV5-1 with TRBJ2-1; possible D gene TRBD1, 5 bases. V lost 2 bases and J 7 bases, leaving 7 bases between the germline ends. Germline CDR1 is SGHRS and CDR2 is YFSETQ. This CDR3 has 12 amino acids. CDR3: CASSLRTNEQFF. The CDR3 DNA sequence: TGCGCCAGCAGCTTAAGGACAAATGAGCAGTTCTTC.

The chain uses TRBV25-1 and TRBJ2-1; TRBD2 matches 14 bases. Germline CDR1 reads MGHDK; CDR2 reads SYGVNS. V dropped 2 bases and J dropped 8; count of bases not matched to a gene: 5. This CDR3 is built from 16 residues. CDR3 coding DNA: TGTGCCAGCAGTGAAGGGACTAGCGGGAGTCGCGATGAGCAGTTCTTC. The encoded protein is CASSEGTSGSRDEQFF. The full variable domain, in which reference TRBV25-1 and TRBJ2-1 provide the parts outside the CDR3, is EADIYQTPRYLVIGTGKKITLECSQTMGHDKMYWYQQDPGMELHLIHYSYGVNSTEKGDLSSESTVSRIRTEHFPLTLESARPSHTSQYLCASSEGTSGSRDEQFFGPGTRLTVL.

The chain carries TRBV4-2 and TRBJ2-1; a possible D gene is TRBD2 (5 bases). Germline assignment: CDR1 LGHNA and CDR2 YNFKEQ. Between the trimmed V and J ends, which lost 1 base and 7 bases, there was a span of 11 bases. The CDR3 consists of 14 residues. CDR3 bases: TGTGCCAGCAGCCAAGTGAGCGAGCGGAATGAGCAGTTCTTC. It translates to CASSQVSERNEQFF.